This T cell receptor beta chain was found in a study of regulatory T cells in long-lasting Graves disease. Notes on the study in general: With a small sample size, accuracy may have been reduced. The analysis examined peripheral blood only and excluded thyroid tissue.

Described time point: newly diagnosed GD, antithyroid drugs for less than 3 months. Isolated PBMC RNA provided the starting material for the TCR library. Concerning this clonotype: Its antigen is unknown. This sequence is one base from a far larger clone and is likely a read error.

Arm-PCR of CDR3 regions and iRepertoire HTBI primers were used to build TCR beta libraries. From the multiplex PCR reads, TCRdb called clonotypes with MiXCR, one entry per CDR3 protein. The sample contains a few hundred thousand distinct CDR3 sequences, about an eighth of which appear only once. The V end lost 1 base, the J end lost 10 bases, and 14 bases lay between the germline ends. The CDR3 contains 14 residues. Another study also made use of these data, one on T cells in Graves' hyperthyroidism and ophthalmopathy. That source adds: Diagnoses used clinical symptoms, serum thyroxine and TRAb, thyroid ultrasound and orbital computed tomography. Blood held most thyroid clonotypes expanded above 0.001 frequency.

The sample here was peripheral blood mononuclear cells (PBMCs), taken at new diagnosis, from a patient treated with antithyroid drugs. This TCR derives from a woman between 18 and 29 years old with Graves disease. This rearrangement joins TRBV12-3 or TRBV12-4 to TRBJ2-1, with D tentatively TRBD1 (5 bases). CDR3 amino acids: CASSLGEGAYEQFF. The DNA for the CDR3 is TGTGCCAGCAGTTTAGGGGAAGGGGCCTACGAGCAGTTCTTC.